The present T cell receptor beta chain was sequenced within a study of shared clonotypes between healthy human individuals. Across the whole study: CD4 naive cells filled three plates per donor, CD4 memory three, CD8 naive two and CD8 memory one.

Notes on this clone: Antigen: not known.

The authors split each subset's genomic DNA evenly across several immunoSEQ plates. Sequencing was performed with immunoSEQ multiplex PCR; in TCRdb, only in-frame clones are kept and a portion is missing. The table lists roughly 2,000,000 clones, about 95% of them singletons. General study findings and limits: Researchers sampled blood only, noting tissue repertoires likely differ.

Positively selected for CCR7, the CD45RO-negative cells used as naive CD8 cells excluded terminally differentiated effector memory CD45RA+ cells. This clonotype was sampled from a man aged 18 to 29 in good health. Sequencing was done on a sample of naive CD8+ T cells sorted from blood.

The CDR3, as DNA: TGTGCCAGCAGCCAAGAGACTAGCGGCCTAGCCAAAAACATTCAGTACTTC. It yields the protein CASSQETSGLAKNIQYF. This chain links TRBV4-2 with TRBJ2-4; 9 bases map to TRBD2. The CDR3 spans 17 residues. V trimming: 0 bases; J trimming: 0 bases; junction bases outside the gene matches: 3. Germline loops: CDR1 LGHNA, CDR2 YNFKEQ.